In this sample, the clone carrying this T cell receptor beta chain turned up many times. The target antigen is unknown. Thyroid surgery took place with no prior treatment in any patient. Germline assignment: CDR1 SGHDT and CDR2 YYEEEE. The J segment lost 0 bases and the V segment lost 2 bases, leaving 10 bases of the junction unmatched. This CDR3 is 18 amino acids long. This record comes from a study of metastatic and nonmetastatic thyroid tumors. Study summary: Thyroid patients, malignant and benign, had repertoires compared across blood and tumor or nodule tissue.

How the authors handled the data: A classifier of distant metastasis in papillary thyroid cancer was built from CDR3 differences (across clinicopathological groups). TCRdb re-called clones via MiXCR from the PCR reads. The V and J calls shown here were made by TCRdb, not taken from the authors' results. The table has 15,000 or so clones, about 26% seen once. Study results and caveats: The reported finding was significantly higher TCR beta diversity in malignant thyroid tumors relative to benign nodules, in blood and tumor.

The sample was blood. This chain uses TRBV5-6 with TRBJ1-4; TRBD1 matches at 7 bases. The sequence was obtained from a male donor with papillary thyroid cancer or a benign thyroid nodule (not recorded which). Some clones in this sample may be carry-over from other donors' samples. CDR3 coding DNA: TGTGCCAGCAGCTTAGGGTACAGGGGTTCTGCAACTAATGAAAAACTGTTTTTT. Residues: CASSLGYRGSATNEKLFF.